This TCR beta chain was recovered during a study of T cell repertoires in cytomegalovirus infection. A note on this clonotype: Its target is not known.

In TCRdb, the reads were re-called with MiXCR into one record per CDR3 protein. The table includes around 81,000 distinct CDR3 sequences, roughly 39% detected once. The sample here was CD8+ T cells from cultured PBMCs, taken from culture after CMV antigen stimulation. The TCR sequence derives from a human donor in good health (CMV status not recorded). Some clones in this sample may be carry-over from other donors' samples.

The CDR3 region is CASSWTVNTEAFF. The DNA for the CDR3 is TGTGCCAGCAGTTGGACGGTGAACACTGAAGCTTTCTTT. The genes are TRBV12-3 or TRBV12-4 and TRBJ1-1, with D unclear. The CDR3 sequence is 13 residues long. Deletions cut 4 bases from V and 0 bases from J, with 6 bases between.